A selection of T cell receptor beta chains follows, all from one sample in a study of post-analysis software for immune sequencing data. TCRdb analysed the PCR reads with MiXCR anew, one entry per CDR3 protein. The sample contains a few hundred thousand distinct CDR3 sequences, about a third of which appear only once. The sequenced sample consisted of blood. The receptors originated from a girl under 18 with multiple sclerosis. The CDR3 runs from the conserved cysteine through the conserved F or W. Each record gives: clone size, J gene, D gene, V gene, CDR3 protein, CDR3 DNA. D genes are given only for firm matches. Clone size is stated in some rows and not others, as once, few, many or a class when expanded.

.,TRBJ1-1,.,TRBV6-1,CASSATSNTEAFF,TGTGCCAGCAGCGCAACCAGTAACACTGAAGCTTTCTTT
few,TRBJ2-5,.,TRBV6-1,CASSEEKETQYF,TGTGCCAGCAGTGAGGAAAAAGAGACCCAGTACTTC
.,TRBJ1-5,.,TRBV6-1,CASSTGPPQAYSNQPQHF,TGTGCCAGCAGTACCGGACCCCCTCAGGCCTATAGCAATCAGCCCCAGCATTTT
.,TRBJ2-7,TRBD2,TRBV14,CASSRDYIYEQYF,TGTGCCAGCAGCCGGGACTACATCTACGAGCAGTACTTC
.,TRBJ2-1,.,TRBV24-1,CAAEGNEQFF,TGTGCCGCCGAAGGCAATGAGCAGTTCTTC
few,TRBJ2-5,.,TRBV20-1,CSAALETQYF,TGCAGTGCTGCCCTCGAGACCCAGTACTTC
few,TRBJ1-2,TRBD1,TRBV2,CASMGDRGVLKGYTF,TGTGCCAGCATGGGTGACAGGGGAGTGCTTAAAGGCTACACCTTC
.,TRBJ2-1,.,TRBV11-2,CASSLVGQGIAEQFF,TGTGCCAGCAGCTTAGTAGGGCAGGGGATTGCTGAGCAGTTCTTC
few,TRBJ2-1,.,TRBV3-1,CASSQASYEQFF,TGTGCCAGCAGCCAAGCTAGCTATGAGCAGTTCTTC
.,TRBJ2-4,.,TRBV15,CATSAEASDEAQYF,TGTGCCACCAGCGCAGAGGCCAGCGATGAGGCCCAGTACTTC
.,TRBJ2-3,.,TRBV7-9,CASSDPTSQSDTQYF,TGTGCCAGCAGCGACCCCACTAGCCAGTCAGATACGCAGTATTTT
once,TRBJ1-1,.,TRBV7-6,CASSLAPGSAETFF,TGTGCCAGCAGCTTAGCGCCCGGGAGCGCTGAAACTTTCTTT
many,TRBJ1-2,.,TRBV29-1,CSVDLRDANYGYTF,TGCAGCGTTGACCTTAGGGATGCTAACTATGGCTACACCTTC
few,TRBJ2-3,.,TRBV11-2,CASSPGPGFSTDTQYF,TGTGCCAGCAGCCCCGGCCCGGGGTTTAGCACAGATACGCAGTATTTT
.,TRBJ2-3,.,TRBV9,CASSVVGSGTDTQYF,TGTGCCAGCAGCGTAGTAGGGTCGGGCACAGATACGCAGTATTTT
.,TRBJ1-2,.,TRBV4-1,CASSQDLSGYYGYTF,TGCGCCAGCAGCCAAGATTTGTCGGGGTACTATGGCTACACCTTC
.,TRBJ2-1,TRBD2,TRBV24-1,CATSDWGPSGGGNEQFF,TGTGCCACCAGTGATTGGGGACCTAGCGGGGGGGGAAATGAGCAGTTCTTC
.,TRBJ1-2,.,TRBV6-6,CASSYPGYTF,TGTGCCAGCAGTTACCCTGGCTACACCTTC
.,TRBJ2-3,.,TRBV10-3,CAISEREETSADTQYF,TGTGCCATCAGTGAAAGGGAAGAGACCTCCGCAGATACGCAGTATTTT
.,TRBJ2-1,TRBD2,TRBV20-1,CSAVLAGLYNEQFF,TGCAGTGCTGTTCTAGCGGGCCTCTACAATGAGCAGTTCTTC
.,TRBJ2-3,TRBD1,TRBV20-1,CSAREGQVSTDTQYF,TGCAGTGCTAGGGAAGGACAGGTCAGCACAGATACGCAGTATTTT
many,TRBJ2-3,TRBD2,TRBV7-2,CASSLRSGGTDTQYF,TGTGCCAGCAGCTTACGTAGCGGGGGCACAGATACGCAGTATTTT
.,TRBJ1-2,.,TRBV19,CASSPTATGFNNYGYTF,TGTGCCAGTAGTCCAACCGCAACAGGGTTTAATAACTATGGCTACACCTTC
.,TRBJ2-3,.,TRBV5-6,CASSFQAWGTDTQYF,TGTGCCAGCAGCTTCCAGGCCTGGGGAACAGATACGCAGTATTTT
few,TRBJ2-1,TRBD1,TRBV7-9,CASSLGQGADFEDEQFF,TGTGCCAGCAGCTTAGGACAGGGGGCCGATTTCGAGGATGAGCAGTTCTTC
few,TRBJ2-5,.,TRBV10-3,CAISEPLYGETQYF,TGTGCCATCAGTGAGCCGCTCTACGGTGAGACCCAGTACTTC
.,TRBJ2-7,.,TRBV6-1,CASSAGHTYEQYF,TGTGCCAGCAGTGCCGGACATACCTACGAGCAGTACTTC
.,TRBJ1-1,TRBD1,TRBV5-1,CASSWDRVSTEAFF,TGCGCCAGCAGCTGGGACAGGGTGAGCACTGAAGCTTTCTTT
.,TRBJ2-1,TRBD2,TRBV15,CATSSGTRGYNEQFF,TGTGCCACCAGCTCCGGGACTAGAGGTTACAATGAGCAGTTCTTC
.,TRBJ2-7,.,TRBV7-8,CASSLDGWSSYERYF,TGTGCCAGCAGCCTCGATGGGTGGAGCTCCTACGAGCGGTACTTC
.,TRBJ1-5,.,TRBV5-1,CASSLGEQGQPQHF,TGCGCCAGCAGCTTGGGTGAACAGGGCCAGCCCCAGCATTTT
many,TRBJ2-1,.,TRBV10-3,CAISGSGDNEQFF,TGTGCCATCAGTGGATCCGGAGACAATGAGCAGTTCTTC
once,TRBJ1-6,.,TRBV7-8,CASSFFRGEGSSPLHF,TGTGCCAGCAGCTTCTTTAGGGGGGAGGGTAGTTCACCCCTCCACTTT
few,TRBJ1-2,.,TRBV6-6,CASSYHSPSCGYTF,TGTGCCAGCAGTTACCACAGCCCTTCCTGTGGCTACACCTTC
few,TRBJ2-5,TRBD2,TRBV20-1,CSARGASGFQETQYF,TGCAGTGCTAGGGGTGCTAGCGGGTTCCAAGAGACCCAGTACTTC
.,TRBJ2-1,.,TRBV27,CASSGGTWDEQFF,TGTGCCAGCAGTGGCGGGACGTGGGATGAGCAGTTCTTC
.,TRBJ1-1,.,TRBV5-1,CASSSGTENTEAFF,TGCGCCAGCAGCTCCGGGACGGAGAACACTGAAGCTTTCTTT
.,TRBJ2-1,TRBD1,TRBV27,CASSLTGTGAYNEQFF,TGTGCCAGCAGTCTCACCGGGACAGGGGCCTACAATGAGCAGTTCTTC
few,TRBJ2-1,TRBD2,TRBV7-3,CASSLLSGGVYNEQFF,TGTGCCAGCAGCCTCCTTAGCGGGGGGGTTTACAATGAGCAGTTCTTC
.,TRBJ2-2,.,TRBV5-1,CASSSRQINTGELFF,TGCGCCAGCAGCTCGCGACAGATTAACACCGGGGAGCTGTTTTTT
.,TRBJ1-6,.,TRBV28,CASSLFVKSSYNSPLHF,TGTGCCAGCAGTTTATTCGTAAAGAGCTCCTATAATTCACCCCTCCACTTT
.,TRBJ1-1,.,TRBV7-9,CASSLARQLMNTEAFF,TGTGCCAGCAGCTTAGCGAGACAGCTGATGAACACTGAAGCTTTCTTT
many,TRBJ1-1,.,TRBV5-1,CASIEFLGSTEAFF,TGCGCCAGCATCGAATTTCTGGGTAGCACTGAAGCTTTCTTT
.,TRBJ2-1,.,TRBV14,CASSQDLPGMGEQFF,TGTGCCAGCAGCCAAGATCTTCCGGGTATGGGTGAGCAGTTCTTC
few,TRBJ2-5,TRBD2,TRBV4-1,CASSKLPGASGGPPGQETQYF,TGCGCCAGCAGCAAACTTCCAGGGGCTAGCGGGGGCCCTCCTGGCCAAGAGACCCAGTACTTC
few,TRBJ2-1,TRBD2,TRBV5-1,CASSFVSSGVSSYNEQFF,TGCGCCAGCAGCTTTGTGTCTAGCGGGGTAAGCTCCTACAATGAGCAGTTCTTC
.,TRBJ2-3,TRBD1,TRBV5-5,CASSLQPDRVITDTQYF,TGTGCCAGCAGTTTACAACCGGACAGGGTTATCACAGATACGCAGTATTTT
few,TRBJ1-6,.,TRBV28,CASRGAFDWGSPLHF,TGTGCCAGCAGAGGGGCTTTTGACTGGGGTTCACCCCTCCACTTT
few,TRBJ2-5,.,TRBV7-9,CASSPDNQETQYF,TGTGCCAGCAGCCCGGACAACCAAGAGACCCAGTACTTC
many,TRBJ2-7,.,TRBV20-1,CSARGRVLVSYEQYF,TGCAGTGCTAGGGGCCGAGTACTTGTGTCCTACGAGCAGTACTTC
.,TRBJ2-3,TRBD2,TRBV24-1,CATSGGLAGNPAPTDTQYF,TGTGCCACCAGTGGTGGACTAGCGGGGAACCCCGCCCCCACAGATACGCAGTATTTT
.,TRBJ2-7,TRBD2,TRBV9,CASSARSGGVYEQYF,TGTGCCAGCAGCGCCCGAAGCGGGGGGGTATACGAGCAGTACTTC
.,TRBJ1-6,.,TRBV3-1,CASSQGSPLHF,TGTGCCAGCAGCCAAGGGTCGCCCCTCCACTTT
once,TRBJ2-1,.,TRBV5-1,CASSSKGSPFYYNEQFF,TGCGCCAGCAGCTCCAAGGGTTCACCTTTTTACTACAATGAGCAGTTCTTC